What follows describes a single TCR beta chain. It has no known antigen specificity. Base qualities are not recorded, but no much larger clone differs from it by a single base. Participants in the prospective study were enrolled through a virtual design, were aged about 18 to 100 years, and lived in 24 United States geographic areas. Cohort assignment in the prospective study relied on participant-reported clinical history from a screening survey and a study questionnaire. Recovered participants in ImmuneRACE Cohort 3 were defined by two consecutive negative NP/OP PCR tests, clearance by a healthcare professional, or resolution of symptoms. Mobile phlebotomists in the prospective study collected whole blood, serum and a nasopharyngeal or oropharyngeal swab from every participant. Prospective study participants could optionally give additional blood draws and questionnaires over an approximately two-month period. Prospective study blood samples were shipped either frozen or at room temperature before DNA extraction.

The immunoSEQ Assay, a bias-controlled multiplex PCR, was used to amplify TCRbeta CDR3 regions from genomic DNA. Processing in the source paper ran as follows. The number of nucleated cells in each sample was estimated by amplification of reference gene primers within the assay. To quantify the absolute abundance of each unique TCRbeta CDR3 rearrangement, sequence reads were collapsed and filtered. For each sample, productive Simpson clonality was calculated by taking the square root of Simpson's diversity index across productive rearrangements. Not all clones reach the TCRdb copy of this immuneACCESS table, which keeps in-frame sequences only. Checked studies attribute under half of the gap to unresolved V genes and leave the rest unexplained. The V and J calls and clone size are taken from that table; D and trimming were inferred from the DNA. The sample table contains a few hundred thousand clones; only one count was recorded for approximately 90% of them. Roughly 9.4% of the sample lies in the top ten.

The CDR3 numbers 15 residues from cysteine through phenylalanine. This entry keeps only the CDR3 DNA: 45 bases, framed from base 1. V ends up 3 bases short and J 0 bases short, with an unmatched junction base count of 2. Taken from the germline V gene, the CDR1 and CDR2 loops are SGHVS and FNYEAQ. This entry comes from a study of blood T cell repertoires in COVID-19 (dated by TCRdb to about 2020). About the investigation overall: Samples covering the acute and convalescent phases of COVID-19 were provided by collaborators in the United States, Italy and Spain. The samples were drawn from two sources: the first 160 participants of the ongoing ImmuneRACE study, and 950 to 1,500 subjects contributed by 6 global collaborators. The dataset comprised deeply sampled blood TCRbeta repertoires from subjects exposed to, actively infected with, or recovered from COVID-19. Where HLA class I and class II types were available, the types were taken from metadata supplied by the sample provider, not from assay-based typing. The material from the prospective study consisted of cDNA or gDNA derived from T cells, B-cell-depleted T cells, or PBMCs. A freely available public database, intended as a resource for researchers studying the immune response to SARS-CoV-2, is where the repertoires were released. Nearly every sample came with metadata listing a de-identified subject ID, COVID-19 status, age in years and sex.

On the study overall, not on this receptor specifically: The amount of clinical and demographic metadata varied by source and participant and was provided uncurated.

This clonotype was sampled from a woman aged 45-65 years who had recovered from COVID-19. The sample taken for sequencing was PBMCs or T cells enriched from blood (not recorded which). The rearranged segments are TRBV7-6 and TRBJ2-3, and 8 bases in between align with TRBD1. The DNA sequence is given as TGTGCCAGCAGCTTCACAGGGGGGAGCACAGATACGCAGTATTTT. Its amino acids are CASSFTGGSTDTQYF. The full variable domain, with segments outside the CDR3 supplied by the reference TRBV7-6 and TRBJ2-3 proteins, appears as GAGVSQSPRYKVTKRGQDVALRCDPISGHVSLYWYRQALGQGPEFLTYFNYEAQQDKSGLPNDRFSAERPEGSISTLTIQRTEQRDSAMYRCASSFTGGSTDTQYFGPGTRLTVL.